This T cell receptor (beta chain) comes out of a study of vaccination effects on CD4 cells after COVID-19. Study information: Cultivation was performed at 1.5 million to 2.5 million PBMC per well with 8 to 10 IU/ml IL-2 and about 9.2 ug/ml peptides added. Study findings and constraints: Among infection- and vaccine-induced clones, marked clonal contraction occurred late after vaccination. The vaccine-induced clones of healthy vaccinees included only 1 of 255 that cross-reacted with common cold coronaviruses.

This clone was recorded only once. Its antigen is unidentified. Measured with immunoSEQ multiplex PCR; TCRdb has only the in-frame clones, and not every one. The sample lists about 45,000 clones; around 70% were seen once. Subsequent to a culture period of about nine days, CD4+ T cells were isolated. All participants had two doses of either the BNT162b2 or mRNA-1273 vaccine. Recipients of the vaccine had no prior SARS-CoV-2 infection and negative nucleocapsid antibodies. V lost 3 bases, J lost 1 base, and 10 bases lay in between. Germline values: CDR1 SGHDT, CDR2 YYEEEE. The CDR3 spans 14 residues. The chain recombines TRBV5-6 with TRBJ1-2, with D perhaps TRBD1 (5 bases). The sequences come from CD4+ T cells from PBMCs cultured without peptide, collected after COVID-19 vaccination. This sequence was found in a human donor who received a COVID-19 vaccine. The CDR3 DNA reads TGTGCCAGCAGCTATGCGACAGATAACTATGGCTACACCTTC. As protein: CASSYATDNYGYTF.